The present T cell receptor (beta chain) was sequenced within a study of Ad26.COV2.S vaccination and SARS-CoV-2 variants. Study details: By the intramuscular route, Ad26.COV2.S was given once, or twice 56 days apart. Findings and caveats of the study: An underestimation of total T cell responses may have resulted from the TCR breadth and depth analyses.

With regard to this clone: What it binds is not known.

The method was immunoSEQ multiplex PCR; TCRdb's version includes in-frame clones alone and lacks a portion of them. The sample includes 450,000 to 550,000 clones, about 88% seen only once; the top ten take under 2%. The CDR3 covers 15 residues. The germline CDR1 and CDR2 sequences are MNHEY and SVGAGI. V lost 7 bases and J 2 bases, leaving 17 bases between the germline ends. Treatment denoted: around 19 received Ad26.COV2.S at low or high dose, single or two shots; about 5 received placebo; per-sample allocation not given. Day 63 after the first injection of vaccine or placebo was the sampling time. Material: peripheral blood, obtained in a trial of Ad26.COV2.S vaccine versus placebo. This TCR was sampled from a person aged 18-60 years who received the Ad26.COV2.S COVID-19 vaccine or a placebo. The V gene is TRBV6-5, the J gene TRBJ1-1, with no clear D. CDR3 DNA sequence: TGTGCCAGCACTTCCCGGGGTTGGGGAAACACTGAAGCTTTCTTT. Its translation is CASTSRGWGNTEAFF.